The rows below give T cell receptor beta chains drawn from one sample of a study of cytomegalovirus exposure and HLA in healthy donors. TCRdb's copy holds only in-frame clones and misses some; the assay was immunoSEQ multiplex PCR. Among 150,000 to 200,000 clones, about 80% were seen once, and the ten largest hold less than 1.1%. Sequencing used PBMCs. The receptors originated from a woman aged 40 to 55 in good health and CMV-seronegative. CDR3s include the opening cysteine and the closing phenylalanine or tryptophan. Fields, in order: clone size, J gene, V gene, D gene, CDR3 protein, CDR3 DNA. D genes are given only for firm matches. Clone sizes are given selectively: once, few, many, or a class where the clone is expanded.

>NA|TRBJ1-2|TRBV19|TRBD1
CASGQGVDYGYTF
TGTGCCAGTGGACAGGGAGTTGACTATGGCTACACCTTC
>NA|TRBJ1-1|TRBV11-3|NA
CASTKPSGLGSEAFF
TGTGCCAGCACCAAACCCTCAGGACTTGGATCTGAAGCTTTCTTT
>once|TRBJ1-5|TRBV7-2|NA
CASSPVADNQPQHF
TGTGCCAGCAGCCCGGTGGCGGATAATCAGCCCCAGCATTTT
>NA|TRBJ1-3|TRBV9|TRBD1
CASSVDRGSGNTIYF
TGTGCCAGCAGCGTAGACAGGGGATCCGGAAACACCATATATTTT
>few|TRBJ1-1|TRBV27|NA
CATTDGMNTEAFF
TGTGCCACTACGGACGGGATGAACACTGAAGCTTTCTTT
>NA|TRBJ2-7|TRBV4-3|NA
CASSQVLGASYEQYF
TGCGCCAGCAGCCAAGTGTTGGGAGCCTCCTACGAGCAGTACTTC
>NA|TRBJ2-1|TRBV7-3|TRBD2
CASSSGTSGKGGYNEQFF
TGTGCCAGCAGCTCTGGGACTAGCGGGAAAGGTGGCTACAATGAGCAGTTCTTC
>NA|TRBJ2-1|TRBV5-8|NA
CASSLGSSPGYNEQFF
TGTGCCAGCAGCCTGGGGAGCTCCCCGGGTTACAATGAGCAGTTCTTC
>once|TRBJ1-2|TRBV19|NA
CASSITGGANYGYTF
TGTGCCAGTAGTATCACGGGGGGGGCTAACTATGGCTACACCTTC
>NA|TRBJ2-1|TRBV29-1|NA
CSVAGDLEQFF
TGCAGCGTTGCAGGCGATCTCGAGCAGTTCTTC
>NA|TRBJ1-1|TRBV9|NA
CASSIWTESAEAFF
TGTGCCAGCAGCATTTGGACAGAAAGTGCTGAAGCTTTCTTT
>NA|TRBJ2-1|TRBV4-3|NA
CASSQEFRLLEWNEQFF
TGCGCCAGCAGCCAAGAGTTCCGGCTACTAGAGTGGAATGAGCAGTTCTTC
>NA|TRBJ1-2|TRBV5-1|NA
CASSLEQNYGYTF
TGCGCCAGCAGCTTGGAACAGAACTATGGCTACACCTTC
>once|TRBJ2-4|TRBV18|NA
CASSPGALAKNIQYF
TGTGCCAGCTCACCGGGAGCTCTAGCCAAAAACATTCAGTACTTC
>NA|TRBJ2-3|TRBV25-1|NA
CASSQHTGIKDTQYF
TGTGCCAGCAGTCAACATACGGGAATCAAAGATACGCAGTATTTT
>NA|TRBJ2-7|TRBV12-5|TRBD1
CASGLVLGTGVEQYF
TGTGCTAGTGGTTTGGTACTTGGGACAGGGGTCGAGCAGTACTTC
>NA|TRBJ1-5|TRBV7-9|NA
CASSTAPGQPNQPQHF
TGTGCCAGCAGCACCGCACCGGGACAACCCAATCAGCCCCAGCATTTT
>NA|TRBJ2-5|TRBV11-3|NA
CASSLDGSLETQYF
TGTGCCAGCAGCTTAGACGGGAGTTTAGAGACCCAGTACTTC
>NA|TRBJ1-2|TRBV5-6|NA
CASSLFDGYTF
TGTGCCAGCAGCCTCTTTGATGGCTACACCTTC
>NA|TRBJ2-1|TRBV5-8|NA
CASSLGRSNNEQFF
TGTGCCAGCAGCTTGGGGCGGTCAAACAATGAGCAGTTCTTC
>NA|TRBJ1-2|TRBV19|TRBD1
CASSSTGRGQAYTF
TGTGCCAGTAGTTCGACAGGGAGAGGTCAGGCCTACACCTTC
>NA|TRBJ1-4|TRBV6-6|TRBD1
CASFTGVANEKLFF
TGTGCCAGTTTTACAGGGGTCGCTAATGAAAAACTGTTTTTT
>NA|TRBJ2-2|TRBV12-5|TRBD1
CASGTGGDTGELFF
TGTGCTAGTGGGACAGGGGGGGACACCGGGGAGCTGTTTTTT
>NA|TRBJ2-7|TRBV9|NA
CASSGEPGSSYEQYF
TGTGCCAGCAGCGGAGAACCCGGGAGCTCCTACGAGCAGTACTTC
>NA|TRBJ2-3|TRBV5-4|NA
CASSLVGGVGTDTQYF
TGTGCCAGCAGCTTGGTAGGCGGGGTGGGCACAGATACGCAGTATTTT
>few|TRBJ1-2|TRBV18|NA
CASSSGREGGIYGYTF
TGTGCCAGCTCATCGGGACGGGAAGGCGGGATTTATGGCTACACCTTC
>NA|TRBJ2-5|TRBV5-1|TRBD2
CASSLQGLAGGETQYF
TGCGCCAGCAGCCTACAGGGACTAGCGGGAGGAGAGACCCAGTACTTC
>NA|TRBJ2-1|TRBV5-7|NA
CASSSNTRGSYTYNEQFF
TGTGCCAGCAGCTCCAACACCAGGGGATCTTACACCTACAATGAGCAGTTCTTC
>NA|TRBJ2-3|TRBV7-3|TRBD2
CASSPTREDAQYF
TGTGCCAGCAGCCCGACCCGGGAGGATGCGCAGTATTTT
>NA|TRBJ1-2|TRBV27|TRBD1
CASSLQGAGYGYTF
TGTGCCAGCAGTTTACAGGGGGCGGGCTATGGCTACACCTTC
>NA|TRBJ1-5|TRBV5-1|TRBD1
CASSLDGTGYQPQHF
TGCGCCAGCAGCTTGGATGGGACAGGGTATCAGCCCCAGCATTTT
>NA|TRBJ2-3|TRBV29-1|NA
CSVASAPLEDTQYF
TGCAGCGTTGCTAGCGCGCCTCTGGAAGATACGCAGTATTTT
>NA|TRBJ1-3|TRBV7-9|NA
CASSSGTHGNTIYF
TGTGCCAGCAGCTCCGGGACTCATGGAAACACCATATATTTT
>few|TRBJ2-1|TRBV11-2|TRBD1
CASSLDLGQGPNNEQFF
TGTGCCAGCAGCTTGGACCTCGGACAGGGTCCTAACAATGAGCAGTTCTTC
>NA|TRBJ2-3|TRBV7-2|TRBD2
CASRPHGTSGTSTDTQYF
TGTGCCAGCAGGCCCCACGGGACTAGCGGGACTAGCACAGATACGCAGTATTTT
>few|TRBJ1-1|TRBV7-8|NA
CASSPGQLGTEAFF
TGTGCCAGCAGCCCCGGACAGTTAGGGACTGAAGCTTTCTTT
>NA|TRBJ2-2|TRBV25-1|NA
CASRHGVTGELFF
TGTGCCAGCAGGCACGGGGTCACCGGGGAGCTGTTTTTT